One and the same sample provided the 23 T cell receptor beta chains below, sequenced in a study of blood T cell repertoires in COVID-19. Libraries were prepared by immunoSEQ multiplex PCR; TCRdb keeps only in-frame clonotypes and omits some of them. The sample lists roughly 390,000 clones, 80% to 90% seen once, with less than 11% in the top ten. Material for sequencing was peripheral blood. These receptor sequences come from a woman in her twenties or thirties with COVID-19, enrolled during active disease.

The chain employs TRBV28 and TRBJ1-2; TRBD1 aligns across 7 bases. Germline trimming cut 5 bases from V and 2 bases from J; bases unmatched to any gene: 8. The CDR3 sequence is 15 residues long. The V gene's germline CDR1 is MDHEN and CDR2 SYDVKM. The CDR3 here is CASSPSLQGNYGYTF. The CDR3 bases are TGTGCCAGCAGTCCCTCCCTACAGGGGAACTATGGCTACACCTTC.

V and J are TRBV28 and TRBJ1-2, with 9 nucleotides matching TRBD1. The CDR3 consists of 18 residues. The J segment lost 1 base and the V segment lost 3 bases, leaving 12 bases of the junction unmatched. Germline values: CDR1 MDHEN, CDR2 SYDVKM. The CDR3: CASSFGDRARRVNYGYTF. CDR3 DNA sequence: TGTGCCAGCAGTTTTGGGGACAGGGCACGTCGCGTTAACTATGGCTACACCTTC.

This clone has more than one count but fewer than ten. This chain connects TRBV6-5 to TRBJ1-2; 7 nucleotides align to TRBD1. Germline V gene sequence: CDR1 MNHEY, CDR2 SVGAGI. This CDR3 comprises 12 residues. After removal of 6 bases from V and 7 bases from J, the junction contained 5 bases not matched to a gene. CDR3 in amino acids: CASSDQGGGYTF. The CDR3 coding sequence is TGTGCCAGCAGCGATCAGGGGGGTGGCTACACCTTC.

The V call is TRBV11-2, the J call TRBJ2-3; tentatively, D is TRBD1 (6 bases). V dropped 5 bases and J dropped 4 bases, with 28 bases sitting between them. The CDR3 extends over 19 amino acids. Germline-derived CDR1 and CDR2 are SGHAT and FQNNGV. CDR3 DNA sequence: TGTGCCAGCAGCGCCCGGGACACGGGACCTATGGACTCTCCAGATACGCAGTATTTT. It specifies CASSARDTGPMDSPDTQYF.

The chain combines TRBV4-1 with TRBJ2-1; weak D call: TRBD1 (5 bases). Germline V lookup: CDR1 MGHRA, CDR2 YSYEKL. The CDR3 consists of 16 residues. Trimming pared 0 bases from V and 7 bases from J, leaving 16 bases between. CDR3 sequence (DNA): TGCGCCAGCAGCCAAGATCATCCCGGACACTTTAATGAGCAGTTCTTC. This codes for CASSQDHPGHFNEQFF.

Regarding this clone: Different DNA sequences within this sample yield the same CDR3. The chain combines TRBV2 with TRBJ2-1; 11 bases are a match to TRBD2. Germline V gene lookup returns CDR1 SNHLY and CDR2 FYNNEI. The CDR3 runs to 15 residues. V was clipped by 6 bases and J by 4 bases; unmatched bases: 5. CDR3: CASSATSGSYNEQFF. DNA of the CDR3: TGTGCCAGCAGCGCCACTAGCGGGAGTTACAATGAGCAGTTCTTC.

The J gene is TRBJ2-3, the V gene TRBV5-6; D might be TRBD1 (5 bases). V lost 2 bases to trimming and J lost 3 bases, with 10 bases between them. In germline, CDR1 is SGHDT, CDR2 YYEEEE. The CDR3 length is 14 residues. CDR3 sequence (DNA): TGTGCCAGCAGCTTTCTAGGGGATACAGATACGCAGTATTTT. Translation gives CASSFLGDTDTQYF.

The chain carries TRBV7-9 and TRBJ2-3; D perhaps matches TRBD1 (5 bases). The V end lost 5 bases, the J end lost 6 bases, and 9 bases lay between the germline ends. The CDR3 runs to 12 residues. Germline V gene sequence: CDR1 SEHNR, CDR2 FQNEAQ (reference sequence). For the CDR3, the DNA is TGTGCCAGCAGCCCTAAGGGGGATACGCAGTATTTT. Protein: CASSPKGDTQYF.

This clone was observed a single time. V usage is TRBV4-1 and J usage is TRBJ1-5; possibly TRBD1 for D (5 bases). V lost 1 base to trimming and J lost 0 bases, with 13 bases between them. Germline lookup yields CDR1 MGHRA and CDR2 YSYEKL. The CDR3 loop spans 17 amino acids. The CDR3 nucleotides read TGCGCCAGCAGCCAAGCCCCAACAGGACATAGCAATCAGCCCCAGCATTTT. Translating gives CASSQAPTGHSNQPQHF.

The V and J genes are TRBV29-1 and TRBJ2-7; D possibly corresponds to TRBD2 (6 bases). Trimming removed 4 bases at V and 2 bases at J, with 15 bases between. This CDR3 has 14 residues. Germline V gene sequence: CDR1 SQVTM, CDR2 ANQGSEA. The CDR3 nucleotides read TGCAGCGTTGCTCCGGGCCCGGGGGCCTACGAGCAGTACTTC. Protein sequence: CSVAPGPGAYEQYF.

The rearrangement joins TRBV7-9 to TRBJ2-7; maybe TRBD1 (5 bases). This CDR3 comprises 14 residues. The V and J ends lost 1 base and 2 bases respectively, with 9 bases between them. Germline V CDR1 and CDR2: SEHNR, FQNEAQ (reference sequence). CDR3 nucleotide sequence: TGTGCCAGCAGCTTAGGTCGACAGACCTACGAGCAGTACTTC. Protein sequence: CASSLGRQTYEQYF.

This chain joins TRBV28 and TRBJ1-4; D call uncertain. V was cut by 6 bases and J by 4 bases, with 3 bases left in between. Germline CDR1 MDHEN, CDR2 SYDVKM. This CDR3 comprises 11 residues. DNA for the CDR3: TGTGCCAGCAGCCATAATGAAAAACTGTTTTTT. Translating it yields CASSHNEKLFF.

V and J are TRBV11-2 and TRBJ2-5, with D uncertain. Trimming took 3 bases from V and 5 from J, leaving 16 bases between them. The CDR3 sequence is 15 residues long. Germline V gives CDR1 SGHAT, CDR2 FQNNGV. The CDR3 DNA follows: TGTGCCAGCAGCTTTGCCCCCGCAGCGACGGAGACCCAGTACTTC. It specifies CASSFAPAATETQYF.

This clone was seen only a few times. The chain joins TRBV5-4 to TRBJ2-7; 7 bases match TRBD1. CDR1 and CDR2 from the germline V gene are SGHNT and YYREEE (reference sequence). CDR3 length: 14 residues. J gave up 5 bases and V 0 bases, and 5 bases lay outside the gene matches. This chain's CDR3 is CASSLGQGRNEQYF. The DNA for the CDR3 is TGTGCCAGCAGCTTGGGACAGGGTCGGAACGAGCAGTACTTC.

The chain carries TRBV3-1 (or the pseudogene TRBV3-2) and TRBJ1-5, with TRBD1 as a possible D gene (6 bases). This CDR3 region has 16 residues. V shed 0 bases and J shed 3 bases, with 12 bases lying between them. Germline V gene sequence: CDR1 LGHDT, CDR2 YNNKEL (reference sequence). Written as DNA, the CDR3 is TGTGCCAGCAGCCAAGATAGAGCAGGGGTCAATCAGCCCCAGCATTTT. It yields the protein CASSQDRAGVNQPQHF.

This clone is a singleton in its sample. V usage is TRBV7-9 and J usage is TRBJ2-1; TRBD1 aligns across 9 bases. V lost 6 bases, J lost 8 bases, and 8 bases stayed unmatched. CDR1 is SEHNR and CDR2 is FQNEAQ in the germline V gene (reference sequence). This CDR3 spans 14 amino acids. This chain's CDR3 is CASRARTGVYEQFF. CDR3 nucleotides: TGTGCCAGCAGGGCAAGGACAGGGGTTTATGAGCAGTTCTTC.

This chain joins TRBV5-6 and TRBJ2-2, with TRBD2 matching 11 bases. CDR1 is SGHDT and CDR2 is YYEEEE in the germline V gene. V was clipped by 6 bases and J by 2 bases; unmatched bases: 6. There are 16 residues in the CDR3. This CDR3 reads CASTWGTSGNTGELFF. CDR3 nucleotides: TGTGCCAGCACCTGGGGGACTAGCGGAAACACCGGGGAGCTGTTTTTT.

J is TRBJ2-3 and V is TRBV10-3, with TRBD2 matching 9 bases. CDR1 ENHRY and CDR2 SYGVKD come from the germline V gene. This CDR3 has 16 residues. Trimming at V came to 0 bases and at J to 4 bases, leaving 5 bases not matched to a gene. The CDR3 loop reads CAISESRAGGADTQYF. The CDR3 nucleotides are TGTGCCATCAGTGAGTCCAGGGCGGGAGGGGCAGATACGCAGTATTTT.

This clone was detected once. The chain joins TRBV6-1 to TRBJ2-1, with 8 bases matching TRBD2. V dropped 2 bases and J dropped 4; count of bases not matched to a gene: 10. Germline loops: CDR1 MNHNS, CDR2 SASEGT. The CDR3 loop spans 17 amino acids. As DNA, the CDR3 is TGTGCCAGCAGTGAAACCTCAGCGGGAGTGTTGTACAATGAGCAGTTCTTC. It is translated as CASSETSAGVLYNEQFF.

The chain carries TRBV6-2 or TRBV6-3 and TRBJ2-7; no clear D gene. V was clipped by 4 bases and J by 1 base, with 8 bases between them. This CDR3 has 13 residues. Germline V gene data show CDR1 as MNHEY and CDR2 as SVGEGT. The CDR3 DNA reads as TGTGCCAGCAGTTTGGCGGATTCCTACGAGCAGTACTTC. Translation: CASSLADSYEQYF.

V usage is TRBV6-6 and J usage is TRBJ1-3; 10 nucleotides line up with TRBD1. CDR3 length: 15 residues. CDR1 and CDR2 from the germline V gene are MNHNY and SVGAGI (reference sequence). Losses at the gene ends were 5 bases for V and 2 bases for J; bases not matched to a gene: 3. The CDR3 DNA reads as TGTGCCAGCAGTAGGGGACAGGGGACTGGAAACACCATATATTTT. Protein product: CASSRGQGTGNTIYF.

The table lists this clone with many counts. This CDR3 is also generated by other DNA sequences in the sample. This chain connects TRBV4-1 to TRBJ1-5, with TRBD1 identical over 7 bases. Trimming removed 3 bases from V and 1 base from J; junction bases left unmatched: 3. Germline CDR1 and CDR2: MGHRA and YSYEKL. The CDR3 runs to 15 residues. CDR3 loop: CASSQVTGSNQPQHF. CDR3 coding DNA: TGCGCCAGCAGCCAGGTGACAGGGAGCAATCAGCCCCAGCATTTT.

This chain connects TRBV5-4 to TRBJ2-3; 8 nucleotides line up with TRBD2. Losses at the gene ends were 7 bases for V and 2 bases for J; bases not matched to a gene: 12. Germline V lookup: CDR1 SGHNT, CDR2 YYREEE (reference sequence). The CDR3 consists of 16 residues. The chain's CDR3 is CASVPKEAGATDTQYF. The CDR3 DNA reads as TGTGCCAGCGTTCCAAAGGAAGCGGGAGCCACAGATACGCAGTATTTT.